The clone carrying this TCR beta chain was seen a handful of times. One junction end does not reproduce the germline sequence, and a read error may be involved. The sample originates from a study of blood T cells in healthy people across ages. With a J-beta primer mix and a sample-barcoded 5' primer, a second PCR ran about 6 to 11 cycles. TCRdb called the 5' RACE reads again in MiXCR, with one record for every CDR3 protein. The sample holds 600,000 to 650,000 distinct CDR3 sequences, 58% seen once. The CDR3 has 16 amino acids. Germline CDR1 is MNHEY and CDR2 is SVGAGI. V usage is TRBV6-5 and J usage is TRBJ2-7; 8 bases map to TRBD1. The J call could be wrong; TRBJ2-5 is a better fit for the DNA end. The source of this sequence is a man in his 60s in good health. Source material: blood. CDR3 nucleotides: TGTGCCAGTAGTTACGCCCGGGACAGGTGGTCAGGGACCCAGTACTTC. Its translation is CASSYARDRWSGTQYF.